The sequence of this TCR beta chain was determined in a study of blood T cell repertoires in COVID-19. Turning to the study itself: Samples representing acute and convalescent COVID-19 were sourced from the United States, Italy and Spain. Sources were T cells, B-cell-depleted T cells, or PBMCs; the material itself was cDNA or gDNA.

Per the study methods: Estimates of nucleated cell counts were drawn from the amplification of reference gene primers. Repertoires were generated with immunoSEQ multiplex PCR, while TCRdb's copy carries only in-frame clones and drops some. V, J and clone size derive from that table, while D and trimming were established from the DNA sequence. The sample comprises over 130,000 clones, 70% to 90% of which are singletons, and less than 3% rests with the top ten. V lost 4 bases and J lost 9, with 22 bases in between. The germline CDR1 and CDR2 sequences are SEHNR and FQNEAQ (reference sequence). CDR3 length equals 15 residues.

This rearrangement joins TRBV7-9 to TRBJ2-7; tentatively, D is TRBD1 (6 bases). Sequences were obtained from peripheral blood. The receptor was isolated from a man in his forties or fifties with acute or convalescent COVID-19. CDR3 protein: CASSSGPGHLIGQYF. For the CDR3, the DNA is TGTGCCAGCAGCTCCGGCCCGGGACACCTTATTGGGCAGTACTTC.